This TCR beta chain was identified during a study of blood T cell repertoires in COVID-19. Study summary: T cells, B-cell-depleted T cells, or PBMCs provided the cDNA or gDNA that served as material.

The junction had 11 bases not matched to a gene; V was cut back by 1 base and J by 4 bases. Germline V lookup: CDR1 SGDLS, CDR2 YYNGEE. The CDR3 runs 18 residues. Authors' analysis steps: It was from reference gene primer amplification that nucleated cell counts were estimated. Assay: immunoSEQ multiplex PCR; the TCRdb copy retains only in-frame clones and omits some. V, J and clone size reflect that table, while D and trimming were determined from the DNA. Counted here are 95,000 to 110,000 clones, about 90% occurring once; the ten biggest clones make up 6.2%. The source material was peripheral blood. The chain carries TRBV9 and TRBJ2-2, with 9 bases aligning to TRBD2. The receptor was isolated from a human donor in a cohort sampled during active COVID-19. As DNA, the CDR3 is TGTGCCAGCAGCGTAATGGGGGCGGGAGGGCCCGGCACCGGGGAGCTGTTTTTT. Protein sequence: CASSVMGAGGPGTGELFF.